This T cell receptor beta chain stems from a study of blood T cell repertoires in COVID-19 (dated by TCRdb to 2018 to 2020). Some background on the complete study: Samples from collaborators originated in the United States, Italy and Spain and spanned both the acute and convalescent phases of COVID-19. Deeply sampled blood TCRbeta repertoires from subjects exposed to, actively infected with, or recovered from COVID-19 were included in the dataset. The prospective study material was composed of cDNA or gDNA derived from T cells, B-cell-depleted T cells, or PBMCs. Nearly every sample came with metadata listing a de-identified subject ID, COVID-19 status, age in years and sex. Samples came from the ongoing ImmuneRACE study (first 160 participants) plus 1,254 subjects from 6 global collaborators. Where HLA class I and class II types were available, the types were taken from metadata supplied by the sample provider, not from assay-based typing. The repertoires were released in a freely available public database intended as a resource for research on the immune response to SARS-CoV-2.

Concerning this clone itself: Its cognate antigen has yet to be identified. The record has no base qualities; no much larger clone is one base away.

Taken from cysteine to phenylalanine, the CDR3 has 15 residues. Only the CDR3 region is kept as DNA, spanning 45 bases read in frame from base 1. V is clipped by 0 bases and J by 0 bases, and the sequence between their germline boundaries is 9 bases long. As encoded in the germline V gene (reference sequence), CDR1 is SGHNT while CDR2 is YYREEE. Results the study describes overall, beyond this receptor: The amount of clinical and demographic metadata varied by source and participant and was provided uncurated.

TCRbeta CDR3 regions were amplified from genomic DNA using the immunoSEQ Assay, a bias-controlled multiplex PCR. The original methods were these. Within the assay, amplification of reference gene primers was used to estimate how many nucleated cells each sample contained. To quantify the absolute abundance of each unique TCRbeta CDR3 rearrangement, sequence reads were collapsed and filtered. For each sample, productive Simpson clonality was calculated as the square root of Simpson's diversity index over productive rearrangements. Imported from immuneACCESS, the table was reduced by TCRdb to in-frame sequences with V and J called. These copies leave out some clones; in studies compared against another copy, an unresolved V gene accounts for under half, and the cause of the remainder is not known. That table furnishes V, J and clone size, whereas the DNA furnished D and trimming. In all, the sample holds around 310,000 clones, and approximately 88% of those were seen once. The top ten clonotypes cover around 5% of the sample.

Enrolling through a virtual design, the prospective study's participants ranged in age from about 18 to 89 years and lived across around 25 United States geographic areas. To assign participants to cohorts, the prospective study relied on clinical history that participants themselves reported in a screening survey and a study questionnaire. Recovered participants in ImmuneRACE Cohort 3 were defined by two consecutive negative NP/OP PCR tests, clearance by a healthcare professional, or resolution of symptoms. In the prospective study, mobile phlebotomists collected whole blood, serum and a nasopharyngeal or oropharyngeal swab from each participant. Prospective study participants could optionally give additional blood draws and questionnaires over a roughly 2-month period. Before DNA extraction, prospective study blood samples were shipped either frozen or at room temperature.

The rearranged segments are TRBV5-4 and TRBJ1-1; tentative D gene TRBD1, with 5 bases matching. The receptor's source is a man aged 25 to 40 who had recovered from COVID-19. The sequenced sample was PBMCs or T cells enriched from blood (not recorded which). The DNA is TGTGCCAGCAGCTTGGCAGGGAGGGTGAACACTGAAGCTTTCTTT. Its protein is CASSLAGRVNTEAFF.